The 7 T cell receptor beta chains in this list originate from one sample, sequenced in a study of T cell changes during pregnancy in multiple sclerosis. The protocol was immunoSEQ multiplex PCR, while the TCRdb copy is restricted to in-frame clones and leaves out a portion. This table holds 100,000 or so clones, about 90% found once. The input for sequencing was peripheral blood, taken after pregnancy. Receptors were obtained from a female donor with multiple sclerosis, enrolled in a pregnancy study.

The chain joins TRBV6-5 to TRBJ2-2; 9 bases agree with TRBD1. CDR3 length: 15 residues. Per germline, CDR1 MNHEY and CDR2 SVGAGI. The J segment lost 3 bases and the V segment lost 6 bases, leaving 5 bases of the junction unmatched. The CDR3 region has the DNA TGTGCCAGCAGCGGACAGGGGAGGTACACCGGGGAGCTGTTTTTT. Protein sequence: CASSGQGRYTGELFF.

The rearrangement joins TRBV5-4 to TRBJ1-1, with 8 bases fitting TRBD1. Trimming cost V 2 bases and J 0 bases; bases outside gene matches: 9. The CDR3 sequence is 17 residues long. Germline V CDR1 and CDR2: SGHNT, YYREEE (reference sequence). The CDR3 loop is CASSFRQGPILNTEAFF. CDR3 nucleotides: TGTGCCAGCAGCTTTAGACAGGGGCCCATCTTGAACACTGAAGCTTTCTTT.

DNA of the CDR3: TGTGCCAGCAGCGAGGACAGGGCCTACGAGCAGTACTTC. Translated: CASSEDRAYEQYF. This chain uses TRBV5-4 with TRBJ2-7; 8 bases match TRBD1. Looked up from germline, CDR1 is SGHNT and CDR2 is YYREEE (reference sequence). V gave up 4 bases and J gave up 2 bases; unmatched junction bases: 2. The CDR3 totals 13 residues.

V usage is TRBV2 and J usage is TRBJ1-1; 7 bases line up with TRBD1. V gave up 8 bases and J gave up 1 base; unmatched junction bases: 13. There are 16 residues in the CDR3. Germline CDR1 reads SNHLY; CDR2 reads FYNNEI. The CDR3 DNA is TGTGCCAGCGTCCCTCAGGGGGGCTACGCGAACACTGAAGCTTTCTTT. Protein sequence: CASVPQGGYANTEAFF.

This clone was detected once. The chain recombines TRBV5-4 with TRBJ1-2; TRBD1 might be the D (6 bases). The CDR3 loop spans 14 amino acids. Germline lookup yields CDR1 SGHNT and CDR2 YYREEE (reference sequence). Deletions cut 4 bases from V and 7 bases from J, with 17 bases between. The CDR3 DNA reads TGTGCCAGCAGCCATTGGACAGTATCTGGTGGCTACACCTTC. It codes for CASSHWTVSGGYTF.

The CDR3 reads CASSGIAGGVDTEAFF. DNA for the CDR3: TGTGCCAGCAGCGGTATAGCAGGGGGTGTGGACACTGAAGCTTTCTTT. V and J are TRBV5-4 and TRBJ1-1; 7 bases agree with TRBD1. The CDR3 spans 16 residues. Trimming removed 4 bases from V and 3 bases from J; junction bases left unmatched: 12. Germline CDR1 reads SGHNT; CDR2 reads YYREEE (reference sequence). The entire variable domain, with the rest obtained from reference TRBV5-4 and TRBJ1-1, is as follows: ETGVTQSPTHLIKTRGQQVTLRCSSQSGHNTVSWYQQALGQGPQFIFQYYREEENGRGNFPPRFSGLQFPNYSSELNVNALELDDSALYLCASSGIAGGVDTEAFFGQGTRLTVV.

The chain uses TRBV27 and TRBJ2-5; no clear D. The V gene's germline CDR1 is MNHEY and CDR2 SMNVEV (reference sequence). The CDR3 is 14 residues long. Trimming left V 2 bases short and J 1 base short, with 8 bases between. Here the CDR3 reads CASSLRSSQETQYF. In DNA form, the CDR3 reads TGTGCCAGCAGTTTACGATCGAGCCAAGAGACCCAGTACTTC.